Each of the 26 T cell receptor beta chains below was sequenced from the same sample in a study of cytomegalovirus exposure and HLA in healthy donors. The PCR ran on 60 Vbeta and 13 Jbeta primers. The table came from immunoSEQ multiplex PCR; TCRdb's copy has only in-frame clones and leaves some out. The table lists roughly 120,000 clones, 81% of them singletons. Sequencing was carried out using PBMCs. These receptors were taken from a woman aged 25-40 years in good health and CMV-seronegative.

This clone was observed once. This rearrangement joins TRBV11-3 to TRBJ2-4, with a weak D call TRBD2 (5 bases). The germline V gene encodes CDR1 SGHNT and CDR2 YENEEA. This CDR3 is built from 19 residues. V lost 0 bases and J 0 bases, leaving 18 bases between the germline ends. CDR3 protein: CASSLERWVGTRAKNIQYF. The CDR3 bases are TGTGCCAGCAGCTTAGAACGCTGGGTCGGCACTAGAGCCAAAAACATTCAGTACTTC.

The chain joins TRBV7-9 to TRBJ2-7, with D possibly being TRBD2 (5 bases). This CDR3 spans 16 amino acids. CDR1 SEHNR and CDR2 FQNEAQ come from the germline V gene (reference sequence). The V gene lost 6 bases and the J gene lost 7 bases, with 25 bases spanning the gap. The CDR3 here is CASSFGAGERDPEQYF. CDR3 in DNA: TGTGCCAGCAGTTTCGGAGCCGGGGAAAGAGATCCTGAGCAGTACTTC.

This clone occurred once. Since no conserved phenylalanine or tryptophan closes the CDR3, a read error is the likely cause. No DNA is shown, since the ends of the CDR3 on it are uncertain; the CDR3 is the one TCRdb lists. This chain uses TRBV19 with TRBJ1-2; the table assigns TRBD1, which was not confirmed against the DNA. Germline CDR1 is LNHDA and CDR2 is SQIVND (reference sequence). The CDR3 adds up to 11 amino acids, both ends counted. CDR3 sequence: CASSIRDRLWI.

This sequence joins TRBV11-3 and TRBJ2-1; 8 bases match TRBD2. Germline lookup yields CDR1 SGHNT and CDR2 YENEEA. CDR3 length: 15 residues. The J segment lost 5 bases and the V segment lost 5 bases, leaving 8 bases of the junction unmatched. The CDR3 region is CASSPPGLAHNEQFF. CDR3 bases: TGTGCCAGCAGCCCCCCTGGACTAGCCCACAATGAGCAGTTCTTC.

This chain uses TRBV2 with TRBJ1-5; 8 bases map to TRBD1. V lost 6 bases and J lost 1; bases outside the gene matches: 8. The CDR3 consists of 16 residues. CDR1 and CDR2 from the germline V gene are SNHLY and FYNNEI. The DNA for the CDR3 is TGTGCCAGCAGGCGCTCGACAGGGGAGAGCAATCAGCCCCAGCATTTT. Its protein is CASRRSTGESNQPQHF.

This chain links TRBV18 with TRBJ2-5; 7 nucleotides match TRBD1. Per germline, CDR1 KGHSH and CDR2 LQKENI. CDR3 length: 15 amino acids. Trimming took 3 bases from V and 6 from J; bases not matched to a gene: 10. The CDR3, as DNA: TGTGCCAGCTCACCCCCAGGACAGGTGGGAAAGACCCAGTACTTC. Its protein is CASSPPGQVGKTQYF.

The gene calls are TRBV15 and TRBJ2-2; D may be TRBD2 (5 bases). The CDR3 is 15 residues long. Trimming left V 3 bases short and J 6 bases short, with 14 bases between. From germline, CDR1 is LNHNV and CDR2 YYDKDF (reference sequence). This chain's CDR3 is CATSRRDFNAGELFF. For the CDR3, the DNA is TGTGCCACCAGCAGGAGGGATTTCAACGCCGGGGAGCTGTTTTTT. The full variable domain, rest sourced from reference TRBV15 and TRBJ2-2, is DAMVIQNPRYQVTQFGKPVTLSCSQTLNHNVMYWYQQKSSQAPKLLFHYYDKDFNNEADTPDNFQSRRPNTSFCFLDIRSPGLGDTAMYLCATSRRDFNAGELFFGEGSRLTVL.

This clone was detected many times. The J gene is TRBJ2-1, the V gene TRBV6-4; the D gene is possibly TRBD2 (6 bases). The CDR3 covers 13 residues. Trimming removed 0 bases at V and 6 bases at J, with 6 bases between. Germline CDR1 and CDR2: MRHNA and SNTAGT. The CDR3 sequence: CASSDSTSNEQFF. The CDR3, as DNA: TGTGCCAGCAGTGACTCGACTAGCAATGAGCAGTTCTTC.

J is TRBJ2-1 and V is TRBV18; the match to TRBD1 covers 9 bases. There are 17 residues in the CDR3. V shed 2 bases and J 4 bases; nucleotides not matched to a gene: 9. Germline V CDR1 and CDR2: KGHSH, LQKENI. The CDR3 sequence: CASSPGAGTGRYNEQFF. The CDR3 region has the DNA TGTGCCAGCTCACCAGGGGCCGGGACAGGGAGATACAATGAGCAGTTCTTC.

This clone showed up just a few times. The rearrangement joins TRBV7-2 to TRBJ1-1, with a weak D call TRBD1 (5 bases). Germline CDR1 is SGHTA and CDR2 is FQGNSA. V lost 5 bases, J lost 2 bases, and 21 bases lay in between. CDR3 length: 17 amino acids. CDR3: CASSPNRDGLSNTEAFF. The DNA of the CDR3 is TGTGCCAGCAGCCCCAACCGGGACGGACTATCCAACACTGAAGCTTTCTTT.

For this clone: This same CDR3 is encoded by further DNA sequences in the sample. The chain is built from TRBV4-1 and TRBJ2-3; 10 bases are shared with TRBD2. Germline CDR1 and CDR2: MGHRA and YSYEKL. CDR3 length: 15 amino acids. The V and J ends lost 3 bases and 6 bases, in that order; junction bases with no gene match: 6. As DNA, the CDR3 is TGCGCCAGCAGCCAGGTACTAGCGGGAACGGATACGCAGTATTTT. Translation gives CASSQVLAGTDTQYF.

This rearrangement joins TRBV28 to TRBJ2-1; 12 bases are shared with TRBD2. The CDR3 spans 18 residues. Germline trimming cut 5 bases from V and 3 bases from J; bases unmatched to any gene: 11. In germline, CDR1 is MDHEN, CDR2 SYDVKM. DNA for the CDR3: TGTGCCAGCAGTAAAGGGACTAGCGGGTCCTTCCGCTACAATGAGCAGTTCTTC. It codes for CASSKGTSGSFRYNEQFF.

The genes are TRBV28 and TRBJ1-4, with 10 positions matching TRBD1. The J segment lost 7 bases and the V segment lost 5 bases, leaving 7 bases of the junction unmatched. Germline V gene lookup returns CDR1 MDHEN and CDR2 SYDVKM. The CDR3 has 15 amino acids. For the CDR3, the DNA is TGTGCCAGCAGTGCCCGGGACAGGGGAGGTGAAAAACTGTTTTTT. Translated: CASSARDRGGEKLFF.

The count of this clone is one. Within the sample, other DNA sequences also encode this same CDR3. The gene calls are TRBV10-2 and TRBJ2-7; 7 bases map to TRBD2. Germline CDR1 and CDR2: WSHSY and SAAADI. This CDR3 is built from 14 residues. With V trimmed by 5 bases and J by 2 bases, 6 bases remained unmatched. The CDR3 reads CASSSGLGPYEQYF. CDR3 DNA: TGCGCCAGCAGTTCCGGACTAGGTCCCTACGAGCAGTACTTC.

This clone came up a few times. J is TRBJ2-3 and V is TRBV29-1; D not resolved. V lost 8 bases, J lost 2 bases, and 11 bases lay in between. Germline lookup yields CDR1 SQVTM and CDR2 ANQGSEA. This CDR3 contains 12 residues. The CDR3 DNA reads TGCAGCAAGAGCGACGCCACAGATACGCAGTATTTT. Translation: CSKSDATDTQYF.

The chain links TRBV14 to TRBJ2-3; TRBD2 is a possible D gene (5 bases). The CDR3 runs to 16 residues. The V end lost 1 base, the J end lost 3 bases, and 14 bases lay between the germline ends. Looked up from germline, CDR1 is SGHDN and CDR2 is FVKESK. CDR3 DNA: TGTGCCAGCAGCCAAGGGTCGAGCGGTGTTACAGATACGCAGTATTTT. Its protein product is CASSQGSSGVTDTQYF.

The chain has TRBV5-1 and TRBJ2-5; D not resolved. This CDR3 is built from 13 residues. V lost 4 bases and J lost 5, with 12 bases in between. Germline values: CDR1 SGHRS, CDR2 YFSETQ. The CDR3 nucleotides read TGCGCCAGCAGCGCTCGTGGTCAGGAGACCCAGTACTTC. It encodes CASSARGQETQYF.

This clone turned up a few times. The chain joins TRBV7-9 to TRBJ2-1, with a tentative D call TRBD2 (6 bases). V lost 5 bases, J lost 7 bases, and 24 bases lay in between. The CDR3 is 17 amino acids. Germline assignment: CDR1 SEHNR and CDR2 FQNEAQ (reference sequence). In DNA, the CDR3 is TGTGCCAGCAGCCAAGAACATGCCGGGAGTTCCTGGAATGAGCAGTTCTTC. Translation: CASSQEHAGSSWNEQFF. The full variable domain, its missing parts supplied by reference TRBV7-9 and TRBJ2-1, is DTGVSQNPRHKITKRGQNVTFRCDPISEHNRLYWYRQTLGQGPEFLTYFQNEAQLEKSRLLSDRFSAERPKGSFSTLEIQRTEQGDSAMYLCASSQEHAGSSWNEQFFGPGTRLTVL.

This clone has a handful of counts. This chain joins TRBV5-1 and TRBJ1-1, with D perhaps TRBD1 (5 bases). The germline CDR1 and CDR2 sequences are SGHRS and YFSETQ. This CDR3 has 13 amino acids. Trimming took 4 bases from V and 1 from J, leaving 8 bases between them. This chain's CDR3 is CASSSQGNTEAFF. CDR3 in DNA: TGCGCCAGCAGCAGTCAGGGGAACACTGAAGCTTTCTTT.

This clone has a handful of counts. The DNA for the CDR3 is TGTGCCAGCAGTTATAAGGCCCCAGGGTCCGGGGAGCTGTTTTTT. Residues: CASSYKAPGSGELFF. The chain carries TRBV6-5 and TRBJ2-2; perhaps TRBD1 as D (5 bases). V was shortened by 3 bases and J by 6 bases, with 14 bases between the two germline ends. The CDR3 totals 15 residues. Germline-derived CDR1 and CDR2 are MNHEY and SVGAGI.

This clone was seen only once. The chain joins TRBV7-2 to TRBJ1-6; D is perhaps TRBD1 (5 bases). V was clipped by 3 bases and J by 10 bases, with 16 bases between them. Germline CDR1 is SGHTA and CDR2 is FQGNSA. The CDR3 length is 15 residues. In DNA, the CDR3 is TGTGCCAGCAGCTTTGAAGGGCGGGGCATCTCACCCCTCCACTTT. Its translation: CASSFEGRGISPLHF.

The chain is built from TRBV9 and TRBJ2-1; D not certain. The CDR3 length is 13 residues. V lost 3 bases and J 9 bases, leaving 13 bases between the germline ends. Germline lookup yields CDR1 SGDLS and CDR2 YYNGEE. CDR3 in amino acids: CASSGHSNREQFF. The CDR3, as DNA: TGTGCCAGCAGCGGCCATAGCAATCGTGAGCAGTTCTTC.

This clone has only a few counts. The chain uses TRBV28 and TRBJ1-5, with D possibly TRBD1 on 5 matching bases. Trimming removed 8 bases at V and 11 bases at J, with 7 bases between. CDR3 size: 9 residues. Germline V gene data show CDR1 as MDHEN and CDR2 as SYDVKM. CDR3 bases: TGTGCCAGCGGACACTCCCAGCATTTT. Translating it yields CASGHSQHF.

The chain employs TRBV28 and TRBJ1-5; D unresolved. The CDR3 extends over 12 amino acids. Trimming cost V 4 bases and J 5 bases, with 6 bases left between them. Per germline, CDR1 MDHEN and CDR2 SYDVKM. The CDR3 spells CASSSSDQPQHF. The CDR3 nucleotides are TGTGCCAGCAGTTCTTCAGATCAGCCCCAGCATTTT.

This clone has just one count. The chain couples TRBV7-3 to TRBJ2-1, with D perhaps TRBD2 (5 bases). CDR1 SGHTA and CDR2 FQGTGA come from the germline V gene. Trimming pared 7 bases from V and 8 bases from J, leaving 15 bases between. The CDR3 is 13 residues long. This chain's CDR3 is CASTQAGLDEQFF. The CDR3 DNA follows: TGTGCCAGCACCCAGGCAGGACTCGATGAGCAGTTCTTC.

The genes are TRBV14 and TRBJ2-5; D gene ambiguous. Germline V lookup: CDR1 SGHDN, CDR2 FVKESK. CDR3 size: 15 residues. V was clipped by 0 bases and J by 1 base, with 9 bases between them. The CDR3 DNA sequence: TGTGCCAGCAGCCAAGATAGCACGGTCCAAGAGACCCAGTACTTC. This translates into CASSQDSTVQETQYF.